The 23 T cell receptor beta chains listed next were all sequenced from one sample in a study of tumor-infiltrating lymphocytes in primary liver carcinoma. A constant-region primer served to make TCR beta cDNA from about 0.5 ug total RNA. Three-round nested multiplex PCR performed with slightly modified ARM-PCR produced the TCR beta libraries. The first two PCR rounds used TRBV1-TRBV30 primers with a Cbeta primer, approximately 10 cycles each. TCRdb fed the multiplex PCR reads into MiXCR, producing one record per CDR3 protein. Seen here are about 320,000 distinct CDR3 sequences, 65% observed once, and the top ten hold roughly 9%. It was unsorted whole blood that yielded blood RNA, and germline DNA was also extracted. The sequenced material came from peripheral blood. The receptors shown here come from a middle-aged man with primary liver carcinoma and hepatitis B virus infection.

This chain joins TRBV18 and TRBJ1-5; D is uncertain. This CDR3 comprises 15 residues. Germline loops: CDR1 KGHSH, CDR2 LQKENI. The V end lost 6 bases, the J end lost 2 bases, and 14 bases lay between the germline ends. The CDR3 sequence is CASSGMRDGNQPQHF. The CDR3 DNA reads as TGTGCCAGCTCTGGAATGAGGGATGGCAATCAGCCCCAGCATTTT.

This clonotype was observed many times. V usage is TRBV6-5 and J usage is TRBJ1-1, with D perhaps TRBD1 (5 bases). Trimming removed 4 bases at V and 1 base at J, with 28 bases between. Germline loops: CDR1 MNHEY, CDR2 SVGAGI. CDR3 length: 20 amino acids. The CDR3 coding sequence is TGTGCCAGCAGTTCCCAGCTTACCTTCATCAGGGAGTGGAGGAACACTGAAGCTTTCTTT. This codes for CASSSQLTFIREWRNTEAFF.

The chain is built from TRBV5-1 and TRBJ2-6, with 8 bases aligning to TRBD1. CDR1 is SGHRS, CDR2 YFSETQ, per germline. With V trimmed by 3 bases and J by 0 bases, 5 bases remained unmatched. The CDR3 loop spans 17 amino acids. The CDR3 DNA reads as TGCGCCAGCAGCTCACAGGGGGTGAGCTCTGGGGCCAACGTCCTGACTTTC. It specifies CASSSQGVSSGANVLTF.

The chain uses TRBV5-1 and TRBJ1-6; D remains unclear. The germline gives CDR1 SGHRS, CDR2 YFSETQ. This CDR3 has 14 residues. V dropped 5 bases and J dropped 3 bases, with 9 bases sitting between them. CDR3: CASSDGNYNSPLHF. CDR3 nucleotides: TGCGCCAGCAGTGACGGAAACTATAATTCACCCCTCCACTTT.

About this clonotype: An end of the junction does not agree with germline; a read error may underlie this. This chain links TRBV9 with TRBJ2-1; possibly TRBD2 for D (5 bases). This CDR3 comprises 15 residues. CDR1 is SGDLS, CDR2 YYNGEE, per germline. The CDR3, as DNA: TGTGCCAGCAGCCTAGCTTCGGACCCTTACAATGAGCAGTCCTTC. It encodes CASSLASDPYNEQSF.

As regards this clonotype: A much larger clone is a single base away; this may be a read error. The gene calls are TRBV12-3 or TRBV12-4 and TRBJ1-2; 11 bases align to TRBD1. The length of the CDR3 is 14 residues. CDR3 sequence reads: CASSPGQGVGGYIF. DNA for the CDR3: TGTGCCAGCAGCCCGGGACAGGGGGTAGGGGGCTACATCTTC.

This clonotype came up a few times. CDR3 in DNA: TGTGCCAGCAGCTTCTGGAGGCGGGTTGCCTACAATGAGCAGTTCTTC. Amino acids: CASSFWRRVAYNEQFF. V usage is TRBV5-6 and J usage is TRBJ2-1; weak D call: TRBD2 (5 bases). V lost 2 bases to trimming and J lost 2 bases, with 14 bases between them. Germline CDR1 SGHDT, CDR2 YYEEEE. This CDR3 is 16 amino acids long.

On this clonotype: This may come from a read error, since a much larger clone is one base off. The CDR3 is CASSHGGPDQPQHF. The DNA of the CDR3 is TGTGCCAGCAGTCACGGGGGCCCTGATCAGCCCCAGCATTTT. This chain connects TRBV6-6 to TRBJ1-5; TRBD1 might be the D (6 bases). The CDR3 is 14 residues long. Trimming took 5 bases from V and 5 from J, leaving 13 bases between them. Germline V CDR1 and CDR2: MNHNY, SVGAGI (reference sequence).

As regards this clonotype: The junction and the germline gene differ at one end; a read error may be behind it. The chain joins TRBV7-9 to TRBJ2-1; 8 nucleotides match TRBD2. Germline CDR1 SEHNR, CDR2 FQNEAQ (reference sequence). The CDR3 spans 17 residues. CDR3 in amino acids: CTSRSRVSGNTYNEQFF. CDR3 sequence (DNA): TGTACCAGCAGGTCGAGGGTTAGCGGGAATACCTACAATGAGCAGTTCTTC.

Concerning this clonotype: No conserved phenylalanine or tryptophan ends this CDR3, so it is likely a read error. The J gene is TRBJ1-1, the V gene TRBV11-2; D may be TRBD1 (5 bases). V lost 9 bases to trimming and J lost 1 base, with 12 bases between them. CDR1 is SGHAT, CDR2 FQNNGV, per germline. The CDR3 length is 13 residues. The CDR3 protein is CASATEPNTEAFI. The DNA of the CDR3 is TGTGCCAGTGCGACAGAGCCGAACACTGAAGCTTTCATT.

This clonotype was detected many times. The chain recombines TRBV11-3 with TRBJ2-1; 10 positions match TRBD2. Germline V gene sequence: CDR1 SGHNT, CDR2 YENEEA. Trimming at V came to 0 bases and at J to 6 bases, leaving 11 bases not matched to a gene. The length of the CDR3 is 18 residues. CDR3 region: CASSLDRPIAGGINEQFF. The CDR3 region has the DNA TGTGCCAGCAGCTTAGATCGCCCGATAGCGGGAGGAATCAATGAGCAGTTCTTC. The whole variable domain, filled in from reference TRBV11-3 and TRBJ2-1, reads EAGVVQSPRYKIIEKKQPVAFWCNPISGHNTLYWYLQNLGQGPELLIRYENEEAVDDSQLPKDRFSAERLKGVDSTLKIQPAELGDSAVYLCASSLDRPIAGGINEQFFGPGTRLTVL.

A note on this clonotype: Just one base apart from a much larger clone, this may be a read error. This chain uses TRBV12-3 or TRBV12-4 with TRBJ1-4; D is unresolved. This CDR3 has 15 amino acids. V was trimmed by 7 bases and J by 5 bases, leaving 17 bases between them. DNA for the CDR3: TGTGCCAGCAATACATTGGAGGCGGGCAATGAAAAACTGTTTTTT. Its translation: CASNTLEAGNEKLFF.

As for this clonotype: Given a much more abundant clone one base away, this may be a read error. This chain uses TRBV6-1 with TRBJ1-5; possibly TRBD1 for D (6 bases). The CDR3 loop spans 15 amino acids. Trimming left V 4 bases short and J 8 bases short, with 18 bases between. Germline lookup yields CDR1 MNHNS and CDR2 SASEGT. The CDR3 sequence: CASSVDRSPNEPQHF. For the CDR3, the DNA is TGTGCCAGCAGTGTGGACAGATCCCCAAATGAGCCCCAGCATTTT.

This clonotype was observed at least ten times. The rearrangement links TRBV6-1 to TRBJ2-2; 8 bases align to TRBD1. This CDR3 comprises 15 residues. V dropped 4 bases and J dropped 5; count of bases not matched to a gene: 6. CDR1 and CDR2 from the germline V gene are MNHNS and SASEGT. The CDR3: CASSGRQGTTGELFF. As DNA, the CDR3 is TGTGCCAGCAGTGGCCGACAGGGGACGACCGGGGAGCTGTTTTTT.

This clonotype was detected ten times or more. This chain connects TRBV7-8 to TRBJ2-5; the D is unclear. From germline, CDR1 is SGHVS and CDR2 FQNEAQ. The V end lost 4 bases, the J end lost 5 bases, and 17 bases lay between the germline ends. This CDR3 contains 15 residues. The CDR3 sequence is CASSSLPTLRETQYF. DNA for the CDR3: TGTGCCAGCAGCTCGCTTCCTACCTTAAGGGAGACCCAGTACTTC.

Details on this clonotype: A much larger clone sits a single nucleotide away, making a read error possible. The chain combines TRBV4-3 with TRBJ1-4, with D perhaps TRBD1 (5 bases). The CDR3 covers 17 residues. The V gene lost 3 bases and the J gene lost 5 bases, with 19 bases spanning the gap. Per the germline V gene, CDR1 is LGHNA and CDR2 is YSLEER. The CDR3 here is CASSQNLEGTQNEKLFF. The CDR3 DNA reads as TGCGCCAGCAGCCAGAATTTGGAGGGGACGCAAAATGAAAAACTGTTTTTT.

This clonotype occurred many times. The gene calls are TRBV6-5 and TRBJ2-1; no reliable D call. The V end was cut by 5 bases, the J end by 6 bases, with 14 bases between. Germline CDR1 is MNHEY and CDR2 is SVGAGI. CDR3 length: 14 amino acids. The CDR3 nucleotides are TGTGCCAGCAGTATCATCGGTCGGGCCAATGAGCAGTTCTTC. Encoded protein: CASSIIGRANEQFF.

There are many counts of this clonotype. V gene TRBV5-4 combines with J gene TRBJ2-1; D uncertain. V lost 4 bases and J lost 4, with 3 bases in between. CDR3 length: 11 residues. Looked up from germline, CDR1 is SGHNT and CDR2 is YYREEE (reference sequence). The CDR3 is CASSAYNEQFF. CDR3 in DNA: TGTGCCAGCAGCGCATACAATGAGCAGTTCTTC.

With respect to this clonotype: The junction departs from germline at one end; a sequencing error may be responsible. The genes are TRBV4-3 and TRBJ2-6; 7 bases align to TRBD2. There are 18 residues in the CDR3. Germline-derived CDR1 and CDR2 are LGHNA and YSLEER. CDR3 amino acids: CASSQEPWGGTRANVPTF. In DNA, the CDR3 is TGCGCCAGTAGCCAGGAGCCGTGGGGAGGGACGAGGGCCAACGTCCCGACTTTC.

The rearrangement joins TRBV5-4 to TRBJ2-3, with 12 bases lining up with TRBD1. There are 16 residues in the CDR3. V lost 4 bases, J lost 5 bases, and 8 bases stayed unmatched. Looked up from germline, CDR1 is SGHNT and CDR2 is YYREEE (reference sequence). The CDR3 DNA sequence: TGTGCCAGCAGCCTCACGGGACAGGGGGCTGTAGATACGCAGTATTTT. Amino acid sequence: CASSLTGQGAVDTQYF. The full variable domain, in which reference TRBV5-4 and TRBJ2-3 provide the parts outside the CDR3, is ETGVTQSPTHLIKTRGQQVTLRCSSQSGHNTVSWYQQALGQGPQFIFQYYREEENGRGNFPPRFSGLQFPNYSSELNVNALELDDSALYLCASSLTGQGAVDTQYFGPGTRLTVL.

On this clonotype: This clone may be a read error of a much larger clone one base away. The chain joins TRBV6-5 to TRBJ1-2; D is unclear. CDR1 and CDR2 (germline): MNHEY, SVGAGI. The CDR3 has 13 amino acids. In nucleotides, the CDR3 is TGTACCAGCAGTTACGACACTTACTATGGCTACACCTTC. Residues: CTSSYDTYYGYTF.

This clonotype was counted ten times or more. This chain uses TRBV6-2 or TRBV6-3 with TRBJ2-1, with D hard to call. V lost 7 bases, J lost 5 bases, and 12 bases lay in between. From germline, CDR1 is MNHEY and CDR2 SVGEGT. The length of the CDR3 is 13 residues. The CDR3 bases are TGTGCCAGCACCCTTTGGGTGCACAATGAGCAGTTCTTC. Amino acids: CASTLWVHNEQFF.

With regard to this clonotype: One end of the junction is discordant with germline, which a read error may explain. The rearrangement links TRBV7-8 to TRBJ2-7, with 9 bases identical to TRBD1. The CDR3 runs to 16 residues. Per the germline V gene, CDR1 is SGHVS and CDR2 is FQNEAQ. The CDR3 here is CASRGGQGIASYGQYF. DNA of the CDR3: TGTGCCAGCAGGGGGGGACAGGGTATTGCGTCCTACGGGCAGTACTTC.